A selection of T cell receptor beta chains follows, all from one sample in a study of cytomegalovirus exposure and HLA in healthy donors. The method was immunoSEQ multiplex PCR; TCRdb's version includes in-frame clones alone and lacks a portion of them. This sample has 120,000 or so clones, with over 60% found just once. Sample: PBMCs. Receptors originate from a woman aged 40 to 49 in good health and CMV-seronegative. CDR3s include the opening cysteine and the closing phenylalanine or tryptophan. A D gene is named only where the DNA matches it firmly. Clone size appears in some rows only: once, few, many, or a class for an expanded clone.

clone size: -
D gene: -
V gene: TRBV2
CDR3 protein: CASSPSQGNGQPQHF

clone size: -
D gene: -
V gene: TRBV5-5
CDR3 protein: CASRQGRHSGLVSYNEQFF

clone size: -
D gene: TRBD1
V gene: TRBV7-9
CDR3 protein: CSSSSFNSQGAHGYTF

clone size: few
D gene: -
V gene: TRBV6-5
CDR3 protein: CASRRRGETQYF

clone size: -
D gene: -
V gene: TRBV28
CDR3 protein: CASSFRQGLDEQYF

clone size: -
D gene: -
V gene: TRBV6-1
CDR3 protein: CASTPPRREYEQYF

clone size: few
D gene: -
V gene: TRBV11-2
CDR3 protein: CASSLEAGAAGELFF

clone size: -
D gene: -
V gene: TRBV4-3
CDR3 protein: CASSQGVRERTYEQYF

clone size: -
D gene: TRBD2
V gene: TRBV9
CDR3 protein: CASSILGGSGRETQYF

clone size: once
D gene: -
V gene: TRBV5-4
CDR3 protein: CAVAEYNNEQFF

clone size: -
D gene: -
V gene: TRBV5-1
CDR3 protein: CASSDLGVAYEQYF